This T cell receptor beta chain was identified during a study of T cells after yellow fever vaccination. Whole-study findings and limits: CD4 and CD8 compartments shared a small share of clonotypes, likely from convergent recombination. A secondary response was less intense yet reached its peak sooner, at day 5 versus 15. The study re-detected most primary-vaccination clones after the booster (roughly 96% CD4, roughly 85% CD8).

In regard to this clonotype: Its target is unknown.

From the 5' RACE reads, TCRdb called clonotypes with MiXCR, one entry per CDR3 protein. The repertoire holds 450,000 to 550,000 distinct CDR3 sequences, around a fifth seen once, with about a sixth in the top ten. Trimming took off 6 bases at V and 4 bases at J, with 14 bases between the two ends. The CDR3 totals 14 residues. The clonotype was recovered from a man younger than 35 who received the YFV17D yellow fever vaccine. Sequenced here: PBMCs, sampled roughly 23 days after the first yellow fever vaccination. The chain recombines TRBV12-3 or TRBV12-4 with TRBJ2-3; no clear D gene. CDR3 residues: CASSDGSPADTQYF. CDR3 in DNA: TGTGCCAGCAGCGACGGGTCGCCGGCAGATACGCAGTATTTT.